These T cell receptor beta chains were read from a single sample in a study of monozygotic twins with inflammatory bowel disease. TCRdb processed the 5' RACE reads again and assigns one entry to each CDR3 protein, with no DNA. There are some 150,000 distinct CDR3 sequences in the sample, with 6.5% to 9% held by the top ten. The specimen was blood. These receptors all stem from a human donor with ulcerative colitis or Crohn's disease, or a healthy co-twin of an affected twin (not recorded which). CDR3s include the opening cysteine and the closing phenylalanine or tryptophan.

CDR3aa: CASSYRGLADTQYF
j_gene: TRBJ2-3
v_gene: TRBV6-6

CDR3aa: CASSRTGGTYNEQFF
j_gene: TRBJ2-1
v_gene: TRBV5-1

CDR3aa: CASSQLEGTEAFF
j_gene: TRBJ1-1
v_gene: TRBV6-4

CDR3aa: CASSPAGGSEQYF
j_gene: TRBJ2-7
v_gene: TRBV5-1

CDR3aa: CSAGYRGTGEQYF
j_gene: TRBJ2-7
v_gene: TRBV29-1

CDR3aa: CASSVTEAYEQYF
j_gene: TRBJ2-7
v_gene: TRBV7-2

CDR3aa: CAISPGREVDTIYF
j_gene: TRBJ1-3
v_gene: TRBV10-3

CDR3aa: CASSLGLARDTQYF
j_gene: TRBJ2-3
v_gene: TRBV12-3/TRBV12-4

CDR3aa: CASSPGGRTSGNTIYF
j_gene: TRBJ1-3
v_gene: TRBV18

CDR3aa: CASSPLYQTLRKTNYGYTF
j_gene: TRBJ1-2
v_gene: TRBV5-6

CDR3aa: CASRQDGPTGREQYF
j_gene: TRBJ2-7
v_gene: TRBV27

CDR3aa: CASSQGGLYTDTQYF
j_gene: TRBJ2-3
v_gene: TRBV7-6

CDR3aa: CASSFRNYGYTF
j_gene: TRBJ1-2
v_gene: TRBV28

CDR3aa: CASSQDEIANYGYTF
j_gene: TRBJ1-2
v_gene: TRBV4-3

CDR3aa: CASSAGTVVLGTGELFF
j_gene: TRBJ2-2
v_gene: TRBV5-1

CDR3aa: CASSLMGQLNQPQHF
j_gene: TRBJ1-5
v_gene: TRBV5-1

CDR3aa: CASSEDGSYEQYF
j_gene: TRBJ2-7
v_gene: TRBV10-1

CDR3aa: CASSFLAGGETQNF
j_gene: TRBJ2-5
v_gene: TRBV28

CDR3aa: CSVEGEDGYTF
j_gene: TRBJ1-2
v_gene: TRBV29-1

CDR3aa: CASSPHSEAFF
j_gene: TRBJ1-1
v_gene: TRBV12-3/TRBV12-4

CDR3aa: CASSLVRTGHGYTF
j_gene: TRBJ1-2
v_gene: TRBV11-2

CDR3aa: CASSPNAGTGREKLFF
j_gene: TRBJ1-4
v_gene: TRBV18

CDR3aa: CASSFPTGLNGYTF
j_gene: TRBJ1-2
v_gene: TRBV28

CDR3aa: CSARATGAGNQPQHF
j_gene: TRBJ1-5
v_gene: TRBV20-1

CDR3aa: CATSDLVGVGETQYF
j_gene: TRBJ2-5
v_gene: TRBV24-1

CDR3aa: CASSPRAGLGDTQYF
j_gene: TRBJ2-3
v_gene: TRBV5-1

CDR3aa: CASSQDYSVIRPQHF
j_gene: TRBJ1-5
v_gene: TRBV4-3

CDR3aa: CASRQQGAVGNTIYF
j_gene: TRBJ1-3
v_gene: TRBV12-3/TRBV12-4

CDR3aa: CASSDGRGFLSFF
j_gene: TRBJ1-1
v_gene: TRBV5-5

CDR3aa: CSAIRGGVSQFF
j_gene: TRBJ2-1
v_gene: TRBV20-1

CDR3aa: CASTPGTGIYEQYF
j_gene: TRBJ2-7
v_gene: TRBV12-3/TRBV12-4

CDR3aa: CASSPTAVTYEQYF
j_gene: TRBJ2-7
v_gene: TRBV6-1

CDR3aa: CASSASTGMNTEAFF
j_gene: TRBJ1-1
v_gene: TRBV11-2

CDR3aa: CSARDSDRYNEQFF
j_gene: TRBJ2-1
v_gene: TRBV20-1

CDR3aa: CAMGPGSGADTQYF
j_gene: TRBJ2-3
v_gene: TRBV10-3

CDR3aa: CASSLSPGQALYEQYF
j_gene: TRBJ2-7
v_gene: TRBV27

CDR3aa: CASSFPGNNEQFF
j_gene: TRBJ2-1
v_gene: TRBV5-6

CDR3aa: CASSSQGDLNEQFF
j_gene: TRBJ2-1
v_gene: TRBV5-1

CDR3aa: CASSPRTGVRSSSGNTIYF
j_gene: TRBJ1-3
v_gene: TRBV12-3/TRBV12-4

CDR3aa: CASSLSVTTTSPLSYEQYF
j_gene: TRBJ2-7
v_gene: TRBV5-4

CDR3aa: CASSGGMNTEAFF
j_gene: TRBJ1-1
v_gene: TRBV27

CDR3aa: CASSLSTLGRVNYGYTF
j_gene: TRBJ1-2
v_gene: TRBV28

CDR3aa: CSARDNGGGRGTEAFF
j_gene: TRBJ1-1
v_gene: TRBV20-1

CDR3aa: CASSQDGSHMSREQYF
j_gene: TRBJ2-7
v_gene: TRBV3-1

CDR3aa: CASSERMGVQPQHF
j_gene: TRBJ1-5
v_gene: TRBV2

CDR3aa: CASSVDRIPYGYTF
j_gene: TRBJ1-2
v_gene: TRBV9

CDR3aa: CSELSGLAGPTDTQYF
j_gene: TRBJ2-3
v_gene: TRBV20-1

CDR3aa: CASSLEALLPASEAFF
j_gene: TRBJ1-1
v_gene: TRBV7-2

CDR3aa: CASSYLQGSSGANVLTF
j_gene: TRBJ2-6
v_gene: TRBV6-5

CDR3aa: CASSPPGQGKKLFF
j_gene: TRBJ1-4
v_gene: TRBV25-1

CDR3aa: CSARDDREQFF
j_gene: TRBJ2-1
v_gene: TRBV20-1

CDR3aa: CASSESPGTSGGLYNEQFF
j_gene: TRBJ2-1
v_gene: TRBV2